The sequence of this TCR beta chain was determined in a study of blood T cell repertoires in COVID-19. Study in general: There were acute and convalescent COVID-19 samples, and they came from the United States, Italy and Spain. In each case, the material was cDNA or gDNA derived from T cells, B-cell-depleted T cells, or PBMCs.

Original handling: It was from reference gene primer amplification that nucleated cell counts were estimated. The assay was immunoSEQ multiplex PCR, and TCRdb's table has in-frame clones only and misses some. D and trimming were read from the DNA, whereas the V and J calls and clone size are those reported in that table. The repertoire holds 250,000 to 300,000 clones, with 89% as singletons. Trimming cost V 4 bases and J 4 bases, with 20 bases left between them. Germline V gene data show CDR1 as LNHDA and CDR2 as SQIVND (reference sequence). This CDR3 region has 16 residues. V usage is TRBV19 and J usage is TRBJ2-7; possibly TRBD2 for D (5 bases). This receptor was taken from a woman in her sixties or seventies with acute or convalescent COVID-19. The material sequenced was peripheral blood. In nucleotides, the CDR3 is TGTGCCAGTAGTACAAGGACTGAGTACGGAAATTACGAGCAGTACTTC. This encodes CASSTRTEYGNYEQYF.